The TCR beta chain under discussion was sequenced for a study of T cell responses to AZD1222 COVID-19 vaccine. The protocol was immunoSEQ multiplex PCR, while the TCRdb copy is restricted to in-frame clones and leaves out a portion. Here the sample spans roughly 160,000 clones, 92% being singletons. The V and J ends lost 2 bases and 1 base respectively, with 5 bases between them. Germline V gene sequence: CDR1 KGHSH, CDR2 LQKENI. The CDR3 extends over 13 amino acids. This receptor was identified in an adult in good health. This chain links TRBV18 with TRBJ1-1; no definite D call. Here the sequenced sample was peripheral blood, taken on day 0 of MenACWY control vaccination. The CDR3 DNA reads TGTGCCAGCTCACCAGTCGGGAACACTGAAGCTTTCTTT. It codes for CASSPVGNTEAFF.